This T cell receptor beta chain was recorded in a study of blood T cell repertoires in COVID-19 (dated by TCRdb to about 2020). For the wider study: Collaborator samples came from the United States, Italy and Spain and covered acute and convalescent phases of COVID-19. Samples were obtained from the ongoing ImmuneRACE study (first 160 participants) and from over 1,000 subjects provided by 6 global collaborators. Where available, HLA class I and class II types were obtained from metadata supplied by the sample provider rather than from assay-based typing. Sample metadata almost always included a de-identified subject ID, COVID-19 status, age in years and sex. A freely available public database, intended as a resource for researchers studying the immune response to SARS-CoV-2, is where the repertoires were released. The material from the prospective study consisted of cDNA or gDNA derived from T cells, B-cell-depleted T cells, or PBMCs. The dataset comprised deeply sampled blood TCRbeta repertoires from subjects exposed to, actively infected with, or recovered from COVID-19. What the authors observed across the whole study: The quantity of clinical and demographic metadata differed by source and by participant and was supplied without curation.

Taken from cysteine to phenylalanine, the CDR3 has 16 residues. Of all the DNA, just the CDR3 is kept, 48 bases in frame from base 1. V is reduced by 2 bases and J by 2 bases, leaving a spacing of 15 bases between them. The CDR1 and CDR2 encoded by the germline V gene are KGHSH and LQKENI. The immunoSEQ Assay, a bias-controlled multiplex PCR, was used to amplify TCRbeta CDR3 regions from genomic DNA. The authors' analysis ran thus. The number of nucleated cells in each sample was estimated from the amplification of reference gene primers within the assay. To quantify the absolute abundance of each unique TCRbeta CDR3 rearrangement, sequence reads were collapsed and filtered. Productive Simpson clonality was computed per sample as the square root of Simpson's diversity index over productive rearrangements. TCRdb's version of the immuneACCESS table is confined to in-frame rearrangements and falls short of the full clone set. An unresolved V gene accounts for under half of the shortfall where checked; the remainder is of unknown origin. V and J calls and clone size are given by that table; D and trimming were obtained from the DNA. Across this sample there are 210,000 or so clones, with around 90% seen only once. Together, the top ten hold 2% to 3% of the sample.

With respect to this clone: Its antigen remains undetermined. No base quality information exists; no much larger clone differs at one position.

At one collaborating source in Seattle, patients were enrolled during active infection and were followed longitudinally through the course of disease. Each collaborating institution followed its own protocols to collect whole blood in K2EDTA tubes. For TCRbeta analysis, collaborators shipped samples in one of three forms: frozen whole blood, isolated PBMCs, or DNA extracted from either of those sample types. This sequence originates from a man younger than 40 with COVID-19, enrolled during active disease. The sample consisted of peripheral blood. In this chain, TRBV18 is recombined with TRBJ1-1; TRBD1 is possibly the D segment (6 matching bases). CDR3 protein: CASSPGQGSLNTEAFF. The nucleotide sequence reads as follows: TGTGCCAGCTCACCAGGGCAGGGGTCACTCAACACTGAAGCTTTCTTT.